Presented here are 28 T cell receptor beta chains from one specimen sequenced in a study of blood T cell repertoires in COVID-19. TCRdb's table, derived via immunoSEQ multiplex PCR, lists solely in-frame clones and lacks some. The sample holds about 98,000 clones, roughly 80% seen once. Sequencing input: peripheral blood. These TCRs come from a man between 60 and 75 years old with active or convalescent COVID-19.

The chain links TRBV3-1 (or the pseudogene TRBV3-2) to TRBJ2-3; D is unclear. Germline lookup yields CDR1 LGHDT and CDR2 YNNKEL (reference sequence). CDR3 size: 15 residues. Trimming stripped 4 bases from V and 0 bases from J, with 11 bases between. The CDR3 DNA is TGTGCCAGCAGCCCAGACTTCACTAGCACAGATACGCAGTATTTT. Amino acids: CASSPDFTSTDTQYF.

The rearrangement links TRBV28 to TRBJ1-1, with 7 bases aligning to TRBD1. V lost 3 bases and J lost 5; bases outside the gene matches: 6. The CDR3 is 14 amino acids. Germline CDR1 is MDHEN and CDR2 is SYDVKM. CDR3 residues: CASSFNRGRTEAFF. The CDR3 DNA is TGTGCCAGCAGTTTCAACAGGGGCCGAACTGAAGCTTTCTTT.

The chain is built from TRBV5-1 and TRBJ2-2, with D perhaps TRBD2 (6 bases). This CDR3 has 12 residues. Trimming took off 7 bases at V and 4 bases at J, with 8 bases between the two ends. The V gene's germline CDR1 is SGHRS and CDR2 YFSETQ. DNA for the CDR3: TGCGCCAGCTCGGGACTCACCGGGGAGCTGTTTTTT. Translation: CASSGLTGELFF.

This chain connects TRBV18 to TRBJ1-1; tentatively, D is TRBD1 (6 bases). The V end lost 6 bases, the J end lost 3 bases, and 14 bases lay between the germline ends. The CDR3 is made up of 14 amino acids. Germline V CDR1 and CDR2: KGHSH, LQKENI. CDR3 amino acids: CASSRTQGYTEAFF. In nucleotides, the CDR3 is TGTGCCAGCTCCCGCACACAGGGTTACACTGAAGCTTTCTTT.

The chain is built from TRBV6-5 and TRBJ2-7; tentatively, D is TRBD2 (5 bases). Germline lookup yields CDR1 MNHEY and CDR2 SVGAGI. The CDR3 covers 15 residues. V dropped 0 bases and J dropped 2 bases, with 11 bases sitting between them. This CDR3 reads CASSYSVSGAYEQYF. CDR3 nucleotides: TGTGCCAGCAGTTACTCAGTATCCGGGGCCTACGAGCAGTACTTC.

This chain's CDR3 is CASSYSESAFF. The CDR3 nucleotides read TGTGCCAGCAGTTACTCGGAGTCTGCTTTCTTT. The chain recombines TRBV6-6 with TRBJ1-1, with D hard to call. This CDR3 region has 11 residues. CDR1 and CDR2 (germline): MNHNY, SVGAGI (reference sequence). Trimming took off 0 bases at V and 11 bases at J, with 7 bases between the two ends.

J is TRBJ2-1 and V is TRBV7-9, with 7 positions matching TRBD1. The CDR3 runs to 16 residues. The trim removed 4 bases at V and 5 bases at J, leaving 11 bases unmatched. Germline V gives CDR1 SEHNR, CDR2 FQNEAQ (reference sequence). CDR3 amino acids: CASSSTGTDRHNEQFF. The CDR3 coding sequence is TGTGCCAGCAGCTCGACCGGGACAGACCGTCACAATGAGCAGTTCTTC.

This clone was detected only once. The CDR3 reads CATSRLARGTDTQYF. The CDR3 nucleotides read TGTGCCACCAGCCGACTAGCGAGGGGCACAGATACGCAGTATTTT. The gene calls are TRBV15 and TRBJ2-3, with 8 bases lining up with TRBD2. The CDR3 is 15 amino acids. V shed 5 bases, J shed 1 base, and the junction held 5 bases outside the gene matches. Germline V gives CDR1 LNHNV, CDR2 YYDKDF (reference sequence).

This clone was found once. The V gene is TRBV6-1, the J gene TRBJ1-2, with 8 bases fitting TRBD1. The V gene end was trimmed by 8 bases and the J gene end by 2 bases; junction bases not matched to a gene: 10. This CDR3 contains 15 residues. Germline CDR1 and CDR2: MNHNS and SASEGT. For the CDR3, the DNA is TGTGCCAGCGGGCCTACGGGACAGGCGAACTATGGCTACACCTTC. Amino acids: CASGPTGQANYGYTF.

The V and J genes are TRBV19 and TRBJ2-1; D is perhaps TRBD2 (6 bases). The ends were cut back, 2 bases at V and 6 bases at J, with 26 bases in the middle. There are 19 residues in the CDR3. Germline assignment: CDR1 LNHDA and CDR2 SQIVND (reference sequence). CDR3 sequence: CASSIRLRGGELLGNEQFF. The CDR3 region has the DNA TGTGCCAGTAGTATAAGGCTTAGGGGAGGTGAGTTGCTCGGCAATGAGCAGTTCTTC.

J is TRBJ1-3 and V is TRBV6-5; D unresolved. CDR3 length: 16 amino acids. Trimming cost V 0 bases and J 0 bases, with 9 bases left between them. CDR1 is MNHEY and CDR2 is SVGAGI in the germline V gene. The CDR3 sequence: CASSYSEALSGNTIYF. The CDR3 DNA sequence: TGTGCCAGCAGTTACTCTGAGGCGCTCTCTGGAAACACCATATATTTT.

The J gene is TRBJ1-2, the V gene TRBV27; 7 bases are shared with TRBD1. Germline loops: CDR1 MNHEY, CDR2 SMNVEV (reference sequence). Losses at the gene ends were 6 bases for V and 4 bases for J; bases not matched to a gene: 8. The CDR3 contains 14 residues. The CDR3 sequence: CASSSGQVSYGYTF. Here the CDR3 DNA reads TGTGCCAGCAGCTCCGGACAGGTCTCCTATGGCTACACCTTC.

The chain carries TRBV28 and TRBJ1-5, with 9 bases identical to TRBD1. Germline CDR1 is MDHEN and CDR2 is SYDVKM. The CDR3 runs to 15 residues. V shed 2 bases and J 7 bases; nucleotides not matched to a gene: 6. CDR3 in amino acids: CASSLSTGGRQPQHF. The CDR3 DNA reads as TGTGCCAGCAGTTTAAGTACAGGGGGCAGGCAGCCCCAGCATTTT.

The gene calls are TRBV24-1 and TRBJ2-2; D ambiguous. V gave up 4 bases and J gave up 4 bases, with 12 bases separating them. This CDR3 region has 15 residues. Per germline, CDR1 KGHDR and CDR2 SFDVKD. The CDR3 DNA reads as TGTGCCACCAGTGACCCCCGACACCTCACCGGGGAGCTGTTTTTT. This sequence encodes CATSDPRHLTGELFF.

V gene TRBV28 combines with J gene TRBJ1-2; weak D call: TRBD1 (6 bases). V dropped 10 bases and J dropped 2 bases, with 17 bases sitting between them. Germline V gene sequence: CDR1 MDHEN, CDR2 SYDVKM. The CDR3 covers 14 residues. The CDR3 DNA reads TGTGCCACCAAATACGGACAGCCAAACTATGGCTACACCTTC. Its protein product is CATKYGQPNYGYTF.

The V gene is TRBV5-1, the J gene TRBJ2-2, with 8 positions matching TRBD2. Trimming took 4 bases from V and 0 from J; bases not matched to a gene: 2. CDR3 length: 15 amino acids. From germline, CDR1 is SGHRS and CDR2 YFSETQ. CDR3 DNA sequence: TGCGCCAGCAGCGTAGCGGGAACGAACACCGGGGAGCTGTTTTTT. This translates into CASSVAGTNTGELFF.

The chain joins TRBV7-8 to TRBJ2-2; D perhaps matches TRBD1 (6 bases). The CDR3 extends over 15 amino acids. CDR1 is SGHVS and CDR2 is FQNEAQ in the germline V gene. Deletions cut 5 bases from V and 4 bases from J, with 14 bases between. This chain's CDR3 is CASSAAGQSTGELFF. The CDR3, as DNA: TGTGCCAGCAGCGCAGCCGGACAGAGCACCGGGGAGCTGTTTTTT.

This chain joins TRBV6-1 and TRBJ1-2; the match to TRBD1 covers 8 bases. V shed 4 bases and J 8 bases; nucleotides not matched to a gene: 15. The CDR3 totals 16 residues. Germline V lookup: CDR1 MNHNS, CDR2 SASEGT. CDR3 region: CASSGPGQGAGKGYTF. In DNA, the CDR3 is TGTGCCAGCAGTGGCCCTGGGCAGGGGGCCGGTAAGGGCTACACCTTC.

This clone has a single count. V and J are TRBV2 and TRBJ2-1; 15 bases match TRBD2. The junction had 5 bases not matched to a gene; V was cut back by 2 bases and J by 0 bases. The CDR3 has 19 residues. Germline loops: CDR1 SNHLY, CDR2 FYNNEI. The CDR3 sequence is CASSEQGTSGRSSYNEQFF. The CDR3 DNA sequence: TGTGCCAGCAGTGAACAGGGGACTAGCGGGAGGAGCTCCTACAATGAGCAGTTCTTC.

The chain employs TRBV6-5 and TRBJ2-1; TRBD2 matches 15 bases. The CDR3 length is 14 residues. In germline, CDR1 is MNHEY, CDR2 SVGAGI. With 9 bases clipped from V and 7 bases from J, the junction kept 4 bases outside the gene matches. The CDR3 loop reads CASRTSGRENEQFF. DNA of the CDR3: TGTGCCAGTAGGACTAGCGGGAGGGAGAATGAGCAGTTCTTC.

This chain uses TRBV24-1 with TRBJ2-7; 7 bases align to TRBD2. Germline lookup yields CDR1 KGHDR and CDR2 SFDVKD. Losses at the gene ends were 2 bases for V and 4 bases for J; bases not matched to a gene: 10. This CDR3 has 16 amino acids. Here the CDR3 reads CATSDSRLGEGYEQYF. In nucleotides, the CDR3 is TGTGCCACCAGTGATTCTAGGTTGGGGGAGGGTTACGAGCAGTACTTC.

The chain uses TRBV5-5 and TRBJ2-7, with 7 bases matching TRBD2. Germline V gives CDR1 SGHKS, CDR2 YYEKEE (reference sequence). V was pared by 0 bases and J by 3 bases, with 9 bases of the junction left unmatched. The CDR3 consists of 16 residues. The CDR3 loop reads CASSLAGGIQGYEQYF. CDR3 nucleotides: TGTGCCAGCAGCTTGGCGGGGGGAATTCAGGGCTACGAGCAGTACTTC.

This chain uses TRBV11-3 with TRBJ2-1, with TRBD2 matching 8 bases. V lost 4 bases and J lost 6; bases outside the gene matches: 11. The V gene's germline CDR1 is SGHNT and CDR2 YENEEA. The CDR3 contains 16 residues. As DNA, the CDR3 is TGTGCCAGCAGCTCATTTGGGAAGCGGGAGAGCAATGAGCAGTTCTTC. Its protein product is CASSSFGKRESNEQFF.

The V gene is TRBV6-5, the J gene TRBJ1-1; tentative D call: TRBD1 (5 bases). Trimming removed 2 bases from V and 5 bases from J, with 12 bases in between. From germline, CDR1 is MNHEY and CDR2 SVGAGI. The CDR3 runs to 14 residues. CDR3 sequence (DNA): TGTGCCAGCAGTTACCAGGGTTTTAGTACTGAAGCTTTCTTT. Protein product: CASSYQGFSTEAFF.

The J gene is TRBJ2-1, the V gene TRBV7-2; 10 bases match TRBD2. This CDR3 has 16 residues. Germline V gene sequence: CDR1 SGHTA, CDR2 FQGNSA. J was trimmed by 4 bases and V by 2 bases; bases with no gene match: 5. The chain's CDR3 is CASSLSAGGAYNEQFF. CDR3 DNA: TGTGCCAGCAGCTTATCAGCGGGAGGGGCTTACAATGAGCAGTTCTTC.

V gene TRBV2 combines with J gene TRBJ2-3; TRBD1 might be the D (5 bases). V shed 2 bases and J shed 3 bases, with 9 bases lying between them. Per the germline V gene, CDR1 is SNHLY and CDR2 is FYNNEI. This CDR3 has 14 residues. DNA for the CDR3: TGTGCCAGCAGTGAACAGGGAAGGACAGATACGCAGTATTTT. Its protein is CASSEQGRTDTQYF.

V gene TRBV7-9 combines with J gene TRBJ1-1, with 7 bases identical to TRBD1. Germline lookup yields CDR1 SEHNR and CDR2 FQNEAQ (reference sequence). J was trimmed by 5 bases and V by 5 bases; bases with no gene match: 11. The CDR3 is 15 residues long. The CDR3 spells CASSLNTGVNTEAFF. The CDR3 nucleotides read TGTGCCAGCAGCCTAAATACAGGGGTAAATACTGAAGCTTTCTTT.

This clone was detected only a few times. The CDR3 DNA reads as TGTGCCAGCAGCCGCCCGGACACCGGGGAGCTGTTTTTT. As protein: CASSRPDTGELFF. The chain couples TRBV11-2 to TRBJ2-2; D gene unclear. V lost 5 bases and J lost 3, with 7 bases in between. The V gene's germline CDR1 is SGHAT and CDR2 FQNNGV. The CDR3 length is 13 residues.